This T cell receptor (beta chain) was profiled in a study of graft-versus-host responses after intestinal transplantation. The wider study: Transplants were multivisceral, liver-intestinal, or isolated intestinal.

Assay used: immunoSEQ multiplex PCR; TCRdb lists only in-frame clones, some missing. The sample contains around 93,000 clones, 90% to 95% of which appear only once. Germline V gene data show CDR1 as MGHRA and CDR2 as YSYEKL. The CDR3 loop spans 14 amino acids. V dropped 4 bases and J dropped 7 bases, with 13 bases sitting between them. Overall study findings and caveats: With peak circulating GvH clone levels came an association with early post-transplant HvG declines. Ileal or blood samples showed some GvH clones first, and such clones were also found in recipient marrow. Within allografts, high graft-versus-host to host-versus-graft clonal ratios were seen among patients with graft-donor T cell macrochimerism.

Remarks on this clone: Its antigen is still unknown.

This chain uses TRBV4-1 with TRBJ1-4; the D gene is possibly TRBD1 (5 bases). This TCR came from a human donor who received an intestinal transplant. Here the sequenced sample was unstimulated CD8+ T cells sorted from spleen or lymph node cells, taken before intestinal transplant. The CDR3 sequence is CASSPRDGGEKLFF. In nucleotides, the CDR3 is TGCGCCAGCAGCCCCAGGGATGGGGGTGAAAAACTGTTTTTT.